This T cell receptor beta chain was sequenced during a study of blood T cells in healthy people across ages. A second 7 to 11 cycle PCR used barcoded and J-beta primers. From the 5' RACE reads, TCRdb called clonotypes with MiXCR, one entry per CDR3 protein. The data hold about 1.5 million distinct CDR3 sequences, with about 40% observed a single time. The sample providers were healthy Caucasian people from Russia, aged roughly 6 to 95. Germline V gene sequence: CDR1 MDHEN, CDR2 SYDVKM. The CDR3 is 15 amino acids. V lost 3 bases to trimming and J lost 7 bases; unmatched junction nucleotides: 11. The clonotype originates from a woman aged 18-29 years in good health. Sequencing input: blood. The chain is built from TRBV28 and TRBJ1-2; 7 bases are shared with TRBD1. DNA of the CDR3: TGTGCCAGCAGTTTCAGTGACAGGGCGGGTCCTGGCTACACCTTC. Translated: CASSFSDRAGPGYTF.